This T cell receptor (beta chain) is from a study of cytotoxic CD8 clonotypes in ibrutinib-treated CLL (dated by TCRdb to the early 2020s). With regard to the full study: The cohort had 11 relapsed/refractory and more than 14 treatment-naive patients; fewer than 18 were IGHV unmutated. Of the 90 or so participants in the trial, roughly 25 had longitudinal samples available. On average, each sample had about 250,000 productive templates and approximately 89,000 productive rearrangements. Cryopreserved peripheral blood mononuclear cells were obtained before treatment, at response, and at either sustained remission or disease progression. Responses were partial in some 24 patients and complete in 2; after median approximately 5.5 years follow-up, about 14 stayed in remission and some twelve progressed. Patients were still on ibrutinib when every remission and progressive disease sample was collected. Samples at response were collected after a median of roughly twelve months of treatment, with a range of roughly 6 to 40 months.

Broader findings and caveats from the paper: Clonality increased at ibrutinib response, stayed stable in sustained remission, and fell back toward baseline at progression. Sustained-remission and progressing patients did not have matched sampling times, and lymph node repertoires were not examined. Public clonotypes were found to be uncommon and were observed to contract or remain stable during treatment; the increase in clonality was shown to reflect expansion of private clonotypes at ibrutinib response. Baseline clonality exceeded that of age-matched healthy donors and correlated strongly with circulating CD8+ T-cell counts.

This sample's time point label indicates: approximately 2 years on ibrutinib. For TCR beta library preparation, 1.5 to 2 micrograms of genomic DNA were extracted from the cryopreserved PBMCs. Longitudinal blood samples from CLL patients on ibrutinib monotherapy were analyzed using high-throughput TCR beta sequencing. Patients were enrolled in a phase 2 open-label single-center ibrutinib monotherapy trial. To note about this clone: Its antigen is not yet known. One base away there is no much larger clone; base qualities are not given.

Spanning cysteine to phenylalanine, the CDR3 consists of 15 amino acids. Just the 45-base CDR3 DNA is kept, in frame starting at base 1. The CDR1 and CDR2 encoded by the germline V gene are ENHRY and SYGVKD. The junction shows trimming of 4 bases on V and 1 base on J, plus 8 bases between the germline ends. A MiSeq instrument was used for deep resolution sequencing, which targeted depths ranging from 1 in 1 million up to 1 in 200,000 T cells, with coverage averaging 10x for each clonotype. TCR beta libraries were generated with the immunoSEQ hsTCRB Kit. The original methods were these. The data were analyzed with ImmunoSEQ Analyzer and ImmunoSEQ Data Assistant, and V, D and J gene assignments followed IMGT definitions. Clonality, which ranges from 0 to 1, was calculated by subtracting the normalized Shannon entropy of productive rearrangement frequencies from one. Only overrepresented clonotypes making up at least 0.05% of each patient's repertoire were included in the public clonotype analysis. Around 12 age-matched healthy donor repertoires from immuneACCESS were used as controls for clonality. TCRdb obtained this table from immuneACCESS and retained in-frame rearrangements with V and J assigned. These tables miss some clones; where compared with another copy, unresolved V genes account for less than half of the shortfall, and the remainder is unexplained. Clone size and V and J calls were adopted from that table, with D and trimming inferred from the DNA. The sample table shows fewer than 150,000 clones, and approximately 80% are seen once. The ten largest clonotypes hold about 3.5% of the sample.

This TCR was sampled from a human donor with chronic lymphocytic leukemia. The chain is encoded by TRBV10-3 joined to TRBJ2-6; the D gene could be either TRBD1 or TRBD2, each agreeing at 6 bases. The specimen was PBMCs, collected after 24 months of ibrutinib treatment. The nucleotide sequence reads TGTGCCATCAGTGGAGGGGGGTCTGGGGCCAACGTCCTGACTTTC. This yields the protein CAISGGGSGANVLTF.